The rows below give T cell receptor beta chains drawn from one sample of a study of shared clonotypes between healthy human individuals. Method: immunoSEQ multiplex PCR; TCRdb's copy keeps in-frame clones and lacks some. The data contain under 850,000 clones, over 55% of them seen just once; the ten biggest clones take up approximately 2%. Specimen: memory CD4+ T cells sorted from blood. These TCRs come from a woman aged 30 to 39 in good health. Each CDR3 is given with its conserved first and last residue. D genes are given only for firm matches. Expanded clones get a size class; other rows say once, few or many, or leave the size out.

CDR3 DNA: TGTGCCAGTAGTAGGGGACTACTAGCGGCAAACAATGAGCAGTTCTTC; CDR3 protein: CASSRGLLAANNEQFF; D gene: TRBD2; clone size: few; J gene: TRBJ2-1; V gene: TRBV19
CDR3 DNA: TGCGCCAGCAGCTCAAGACAGTATTGGACCCAGTACTTC; CDR3 protein: CASSSRQYWTQYF; D gene: -; clone size: -; J gene: TRBJ2-5; V gene: TRBV5-1
CDR3 DNA: TGTGCCAGTAGCCAGGGACAGTCCAGCTCCTACAATGAGCAGTTCTTC; CDR3 protein: CASSQGQSSSYNEQFF; D gene: TRBD1; clone size: -; J gene: TRBJ2-1; V gene: TRBV19
CDR3 DNA: TGTGCCAGCAGCTTACTAGCGTTGACCTACAATGAGCAGTTCTTC; CDR3 protein: CASSLLALTYNEQFF; D gene: -; clone size: -; J gene: TRBJ2-1; V gene: TRBV11-2
CDR3 DNA: TGTGCCAGCAGAGAGAGGATAGTGCCTAGCAATCAGCCCCAGCATTTT; CDR3 protein: CASRERIVPSNQPQHF; D gene: -; clone size: -; J gene: TRBJ1-5; V gene: TRBV21-1
CDR3 DNA: TGTGCCAGCAGCTTGACATCGGATAACTATGGCTACACCTTC; CDR3 protein: CASSLTSDNYGYTF; D gene: -; clone size: once; J gene: TRBJ1-2; V gene: TRBV11-2
CDR3 DNA: TGTGCCAGCAGTCGTTCTGGGGCCAACGTCCTGACTTTC; CDR3 protein: CASSRSGANVLTF; D gene: -; clone size: -; J gene: TRBJ2-6; V gene: TRBV6-6
CDR3 DNA: TGTGCCAGCACCTCGGACGCCAACTCTGGAAACACCATATATTTT; CDR3 protein: CASTSDANSGNTIYF; D gene: -; clone size: -; J gene: TRBJ1-3; V gene: TRBV2
CDR3 DNA: TGTGCCAGCAGCGTCGACAGGGGGCGGGTGAACACCGGGGAGCTGTTTTTT; CDR3 protein: CASSVDRGRVNTGELFF; D gene: TRBD1; clone size: few; J gene: TRBJ2-2; V gene: TRBV5-6
CDR3 DNA: TGTGCCAGCAGCTTGGTTCTGGGGGTAGAAGATACGCAGTATTTT; CDR3 protein: CASSLVLGVEDTQYF; D gene: -; clone size: -; J gene: TRBJ2-3; V gene: TRBV5-4
CDR3 DNA: TGCGCCAGCAGCCTCGGGGACAGAGACACCGGGGAGCTGTTTTTT; CDR3 protein: CASSLGDRDTGELFF; D gene: TRBD1; clone size: -; J gene: TRBJ2-2; V gene: TRBV5-1
CDR3 DNA: TGTGCCAGCAGTTATACAGGAGGGTACACTGAAGCTTTCTTT; CDR3 protein: CASSYTGGYTEAFF; D gene: -; clone size: -; J gene: TRBJ1-1; V gene: TRBV5-4
CDR3 DNA: TGTGCCAGCAGCCCCCTTCAATTCGATGAGCAGTTCTTC; CDR3 protein: CASSPLQFDEQFF; D gene: -; clone size: -; J gene: TRBJ2-1; V gene: TRBV11-2
CDR3 DNA: TGCGCCAGCAGCGACTTTGGGGGAAACGAGCAGTACTTC; CDR3 protein: CASSDFGGNEQYF; D gene: -; clone size: -; J gene: TRBJ2-7; V gene: TRBV5-1
CDR3 DNA: TGTGCCAGCAGTTCCCGACTAGCCGCTCGGACCCAGTACTTC; CDR3 protein: CASSSRLAARTQYF; D gene: TRBD2; clone size: -; J gene: TRBJ2-5; V gene: TRBV28
CDR3 DNA: TGTGCCAGCAGTTTAAAGGGACCCGTTAAAAACATTCAGTACTTC; CDR3 protein: CASSLKGPVKNIQYF; D gene: -; clone size: -; J gene: TRBJ2-4; V gene: TRBV27
CDR3 DNA: TGCGCCAGCAGCCCGGGTGGCGGCCAAGAGACCCAGTACTTC; CDR3 protein: CASSPGGGQETQYF; D gene: -; clone size: -; J gene: TRBJ2-5; V gene: TRBV5-1
CDR3 DNA: TGTGCCAGCAGCTTGGGAGGGACTTCCGTAAACTATGGCTACACCTTC; CDR3 protein: CASSLGGTSVNYGYTF; D gene: -; clone size: -; J gene: TRBJ1-2; V gene: TRBV7-2
CDR3 DNA: TGTGCCAGCAGCCAAGCGCCTCAGGGGAACTATGGCTACACCTTC; CDR3 protein: CASSQAPQGNYGYTF; D gene: -; clone size: -; J gene: TRBJ1-2; V gene: TRBV4-2
CDR3 DNA: TGTGCCAGCAGTTTGGGGGGGGACAGGGATTTAAAACTGTTTTTT; CDR3 protein: CASSLGGDRDLKLFF; D gene: TRBD1; clone size: once; J gene: TRBJ1-4; V gene: TRBV28
CDR3 DNA: TGCGCCAGCAGCTTCGGGACTAGCGGCACAGAGCAGTACTTC; CDR3 protein: CASSFGTSGTEQYF; D gene: TRBD2; clone size: few; J gene: TRBJ2-7; V gene: TRBV5-1
CDR3 DNA: TGTGCCTGGAGTACAACAGGGGGCACAGATACGCAGTATTTT; CDR3 protein: CAWSTTGGTDTQYF; D gene: TRBD1; clone size: -; J gene: TRBJ2-3; V gene: TRBV30
CDR3 DNA: TGCGCCAGCAGCGGGGGACTAGCGGGAGTTATAGATACGCAGTATTTT; CDR3 protein: CASSGGLAGVIDTQYF; D gene: TRBD2; clone size: -; J gene: TRBJ2-3; V gene: TRBV5-1
CDR3 DNA: TGTGCCAGCAGTTCACGGGAGCAGTACTTC; CDR3 protein: CASSSREQYF; D gene: -; clone size: -; J gene: TRBJ2-7; V gene: TRBV28
CDR3 DNA: TGTGCCAGCAGCAAACCGGCGGGATCCACAGATACGCAGTATTTT; CDR3 protein: CASSKPAGSTDTQYF; D gene: -; clone size: -; J gene: TRBJ2-3; V gene: TRBV21-1
CDR3 DNA: TGCGCCAGCAGCTTGGGGAACATAGGGACTAGCGGGAGGGCCGTTTACGAGCAGTACTTC; CDR3 protein: CASSLGNIGTSGRAVYEQYF; D gene: TRBD2; clone size: -; J gene: TRBJ2-7; V gene: TRBV5-1
CDR3 DNA: TGTGCCAGCAGTTTTCGCGACAGGGGCCCCTTTTCCATGATGAACACTGAAGCTTTCTTT; CDR3 protein: CASSFRDRGPFSMMNTEAFF; D gene: TRBD1; clone size: -; J gene: TRBJ1-1; V gene: TRBV27
CDR3 DNA: TGTGCCAGTAGTATAGTGGCCAAGACCACCTACGAGCAGTACTTC; CDR3 protein: CASSIVAKTTYEQYF; D gene: -; clone size: -; J gene: TRBJ2-7; V gene: TRBV19
CDR3 DNA: TGCGCCAGCAGTGTGTTGGGGGTGAACACTGAAGCTTTCTTT; CDR3 protein: CASSVLGVNTEAFF; D gene: -; clone size: -; J gene: TRBJ1-1; V gene: TRBV10-2
CDR3 DNA: TGTGCCAGCAGTTACTCTTATTCCACAGATCAAGAGACCCAGTACTTC; CDR3 protein: CASSYSYSTDQETQYF; D gene: -; clone size: -; J gene: TRBJ2-5; V gene: TRBV6-5
CDR3 DNA: TGTGCCAGCCCTAGTACAGGGGTAAATTATGGCTACACCTTC; CDR3 protein: CASPSTGVNYGYTF; D gene: TRBD1; clone size: few; J gene: TRBJ1-2; V gene: TRBV2